This T cell receptor (beta chain) was captured by sequencing in a study of shared clonotypes between healthy human individuals. Study findings and constraints: In the sorted subsets, rarefaction showed sequencing was incomplete despite large depth.

TCRdb's table, derived via immunoSEQ multiplex PCR, lists solely in-frame clones and lacks some. The profile shows about 2.1 million clones, approximately 94% of them singletons. Turning to this clone: What it recognizes is unknown.

The germline gives CDR1 MDHEN, CDR2 SYDVKM. V dropped 5 bases and J dropped 4; count of bases not matched to a gene: 8. This CDR3 region has 14 residues. CD8 cells regarded as naive lacked CD45RO, were positively chosen for CCR7, and omitted terminally differentiated effector memory CD45RA+ cells. Input material: naive CD8+ T cells from PBMCs. V usage is TRBV28 and J usage is TRBJ2-7; 7 nucleotides match TRBD1. The TCR was taken from a young man in good health. Some clones in this sample may be carry-over from other donors' samples. CDR3 amino acids: CASSRTGLIYEQYF. CDR3 DNA: TGTGCCAGCAGTCGGACAGGATTGATATACGAGCAGTACTTC.